The clone carrying this T cell receptor (beta chain) came up many times. Its antigen remains unidentified. This sample is part of a study of Graves' ophthalmopathy and Graves' hyperthyroidism. Hyperthyroidism patients, aged 18 to 65, were newly diagnosed, under 2 months' duration. RNA transcripts were the source from which TCR beta CDR3 regions were amplified. The first-round RT-PCR employed HTBI primers together with the Qiagen OneStep RT-PCR kit. A multiplex PCR was then performed as the second round. In TCRdb, the multiplex PCR reads were re-called with MiXCR into one record per CDR3 protein. The sample shows a few hundred thousand distinct CDR3 sequences, approximately 37% of them seen only once. V lost 0 bases and J lost 4, with 10 bases in between. Germline CDR1 and CDR2: DFQATT and SNEGSKA (reference sequence). The CDR3 is 13 amino acids. The study, taken as a whole, reports: With less than 90% sensitivity and 75% to 84% specificity, a 13-signature model separated ophthalmopathy from stable hyperthyroidism. Among thyroid clonotypes expanded above 0.001 frequency, most also appeared in blood. Forecasting of ophthalmopathy progression by the model achieved more than 70% sensitivity and 72% to 75% specificity.

The origin of this receptor is an adult man with Graves' hyperthyroidism. This sequence joins TRBV20-1 and TRBJ2-7; possibly TRBD1 for D (5 bases). The sample was peripheral blood or thyroid tissue (not recorded which). The chain's CDR3 is CSARDQGDYEQYF. In nucleotides, the CDR3 is TGCAGTGCTAGAGATCAAGGGGATTACGAGCAGTACTTC.